These 20 T cell receptor beta chains came from one sample sequenced in a study of radiation and T cells in renal cell carcinoma. Time point reported: baseline pretreatment blood. Regarding treatment: 15 Gy SBRT to primary tumor, nephrectomy 4 weeks later. Profiling relied on immunoSEQ multiplex PCR, and the TCRdb table lists in-frame clones only, not all of them. The sample shows 150,000 or so clones, less than 90% of them seen only once. The input for sequencing was blood, taken from a patient whose treatment included radiotherapy and nephrectomy. These TCRs come from a woman between 70 and 85 years old with renal cell carcinoma.

The J gene is TRBJ1-2, the V gene TRBV7-2, with a tentative D call TRBD1 (5 bases). CDR3 length: 13 amino acids. The ends were cut back, 1 base at V and 4 bases at J, with 7 bases in the middle. Germline values: CDR1 SGHTA, CDR2 FQGNSA. The CDR3 region is CASSLEGRYGYTF. For the CDR3, the DNA is TGTGCCAGCAGCTTAGAGGGGCGCTATGGCTACACCTTC.

The gene calls are TRBV30 and TRBJ2-3; 9 bases match TRBD1. The V segment lost 4 bases and the J segment 3 bases; nucleotides outside the gene matches: 8. Germline CDR1 and CDR2: GTSNPN and SVGIG (reference sequence). This CDR3 contains 15 residues. CDR3 protein: CAWNRGQGRTDTQYF. CDR3 sequence (DNA): TGTGCCTGGAACAGGGGACAGGGTAGAACAGATACGCAGTATTTT.

A few counts support this clone. This rearrangement joins TRBV6-1 to TRBJ2-7; possible D gene TRBD1, 6 bases. Germline V gives CDR1 MNHNS, CDR2 SASEGT. This CDR3 is 14 amino acids long. The V and J ends lost 3 bases and 0 bases respectively, with 9 bases between them. The CDR3 bases are TGTGCCAGCAGTGATCAGGGGTCCTCCTACGAGCAGTACTTC. It encodes CASSDQGSSYEQYF.

V gene TRBV6-5 combines with J gene TRBJ1-5; D uncertain. CDR1 is MNHEY, CDR2 SVGAGI, per germline. The germline V and J ends were trimmed by 0 bases and 5 bases, with 11 bases remaining between them. The length of the CDR3 is 15 residues. DNA for the CDR3: TGTGCCAGCAGTTACTCGGCGGGGAATGATCAGCCCCAGCATTTT. This encodes CASSYSAGNDQPQHF.

The chain recombines TRBV5-1 with TRBJ1-6; D not certain. The CDR3 is made up of 13 amino acids. Germline V gene data show CDR1 as SGHRS and CDR2 as YFSETQ. Trimming shortened V by 7 bases and J by 7 bases, and 12 bases separated the two germline ends. CDR3 sequence reads: CASSLKGNSPLHF. The CDR3 region has the DNA TGCGCCAGCTCCCTCAAAGGGAATTCACCCCTCCACTTT.

The sample holds one count of this clone. The chain recombines TRBV27 with TRBJ2-2; 8 positions match TRBD1. The CDR3 extends over 16 amino acids. The V segment lost 3 bases and the J segment 3 bases; nucleotides outside the gene matches: 6. In germline, CDR1 is MNHEY, CDR2 SMNVEV (reference sequence). The CDR3 sequence: CASSFIRTGHTGELFF. The CDR3, as DNA: TGTGCCAGCAGTTTCATCCGGACAGGGCACACCGGGGAGCTGTTTTTT.

The CDR3 bases are TGTGCCAGTAAGGGGACCACAATAGAAGCTTTCTTT. Its protein is CASKGTTIEAFF. The chain links TRBV19 to TRBJ1-1; tentative D call: TRBD1 (5 bases). Per the germline V gene, CDR1 is LNHDA and CDR2 is SQIVND (reference sequence). The length of the CDR3 is 12 residues. V was cut by 7 bases and J by 8 bases, with 14 bases left in between.

J is TRBJ2-3 and V is TRBV6-5; D unresolved. CDR1 is MNHEY and CDR2 is SVGAGI in the germline V gene. V lost 8 bases to trimming and J lost 1 base, with 10 bases between them. CDR3 length: 13 residues. The CDR3 bases are TGTGCCAGCTGCCCGGTCGGCACAGATACGCAGTATTTT. Its protein is CASCPVGTDTQYF.

This chain connects TRBV6-1 to TRBJ1-5; TRBD1 is a possible D gene (5 bases). This CDR3 is 17 amino acids long. Germline values: CDR1 MNHNS, CDR2 SASEGT. V dropped 4 bases and J dropped 2 bases, with 18 bases sitting between them. Here the CDR3 reads CASSVFRAGGGNQPQHF. CDR3 sequence (DNA): TGTGCCAGCAGTGTATTCCGGGCCGGAGGGGGCAATCAGCCCCAGCATTTT.

The J gene is TRBJ2-7, the V gene TRBV19; D may be TRBD2 (5 bases). Deletions cut 4 bases from V and 2 bases from J, with 9 bases between. The CDR3 sequence is 13 residues long. Germline CDR1 and CDR2: LNHDA and SQIVND (reference sequence). Here the CDR3 DNA reads TGTGCCAGTAGTACCTCCGGGACCTACGAGCAGTACTTC. It yields the protein CASSTSGTYEQYF.

J is TRBJ1-5 and V is TRBV14; 7 bases agree with TRBD1. In germline, CDR1 is SGHDN, CDR2 FVKESK. V was clipped by 2 bases and J by 7 bases; unmatched bases: 2. This CDR3 region has 13 residues. The CDR3 sequence is CASSQYRGQPQHF. CDR3 sequence (DNA): TGTGCCAGCAGCCAATACAGGGGCCAGCCCCAGCATTTT.

V gene TRBV6-1 combines with J gene TRBJ2-7; D remains ambiguous. Trimming cost V 4 bases and J 3 bases, with 7 bases left between them. CDR1 MNHNS and CDR2 SASEGT come from the germline V gene. This CDR3 has 12 amino acids. In nucleotides, the CDR3 is TGTGCCAGCAGTGTGGTGGGCTACGAGCAGTACTTC. It encodes CASSVVGYEQYF.

The V and J genes are TRBV5-5 and TRBJ1-1, with D perhaps TRBD1 (5 bases). Germline V gene sequence: CDR1 SGHKS, CDR2 YYEKEE (reference sequence). CDR3 size: 14 residues. The V end lost 0 bases, the J end lost 3 bases, and 9 bases lay between the germline ends. CDR3 sequence reads: CASSLGQWDTEAFF. CDR3 nucleotides: TGTGCCAGCAGCTTGGGACAGTGGGACACTGAAGCTTTCTTT.

This rearrangement joins TRBV2 to TRBJ1-6; a weak D match, TRBD1 (6 bases). The germline V gene encodes CDR1 SNHLY and CDR2 FYNNEI. The CDR3 spans 14 residues. Trimming pared 6 bases from V and 7 bases from J, leaving 13 bases between. In DNA, the CDR3 is TGTGCCAGCAGATACAGGGCGGAAAATTCACCCCTCCACTTT. This encodes CASRYRAENSPLHF.

The chain links TRBV5-1 to TRBJ2-7; D is perhaps TRBD2 (5 bases). CDR1 and CDR2 (germline): SGHRS, YFSETQ. Trimming removed 0 bases at V and 0 bases at J, with 10 bases between. The CDR3 loop spans 15 amino acids. The CDR3 bases are TGCGCCAGCAGCTTGGTTTCGGGGAGCTCCTACGAGCAGTACTTC. It specifies CASSLVSGSSYEQYF.

This chain joins TRBV19 and TRBJ1-2; 9 bases are a match to TRBD1. CDR3 length: 16 residues. Per germline, CDR1 LNHDA and CDR2 SQIVND (reference sequence). The V segment lost 3 bases and the J segment 3 bases; nucleotides outside the gene matches: 8. In nucleotides, the CDR3 is TGTGCCAGTAGTATGAGGAACAGGGGGCTGGACTATGGCTACACCTTC. Translated: CASSMRNRGLDYGYTF.

This chain connects TRBV7-6 to TRBJ2-5; 12 nucleotides agree with TRBD2. With 0 bases clipped from V and 1 base from J, the junction kept 15 bases outside the gene matches. Per germline, CDR1 SGHVS and CDR2 FNYEAQ. The CDR3 contains 21 residues. CDR3 in DNA: TGTGCCAGCAGCTTAGCGAATTCGGGGAGGACTAGCGGGGCGCCCCAAGAGACCCAGTACTTC. Translated: CASSLANSGRTSGAPQETQYF.

This clone was observed a few times. The rearrangement joins TRBV18 to TRBJ1-1; D gene unclear. The CDR3 has 14 residues. Germline CDR1 and CDR2: KGHSH and LQKENI. The germline V and J ends were trimmed by 2 bases and 11 bases, with 18 bases remaining between them. This chain's CDR3 is CASSPTQEALQAFF. CDR3 DNA sequence: TGTGCCAGCTCACCAACGCAGGAGGCCCTTCAGGCTTTCTTT. Supplemented by reference TRBV18 and TRBJ1-1, the full variable domain reads NAGVMQNPRHLVRRRGQEARLRCSPMKGHSHVYWYRQLPEEGLKFMVYLQKENIIDESGMPKERFSAEFPKEGPSILRIQQVVRGDSAAYFCASSPTQEALQAFFGQGTRLTVV.

The rearrangement links TRBV11-1 to TRBJ2-3; D might be TRBD2 (5 bases). The CDR3 is 16 amino acids. The germline V gene has CDR1 SGHAT and CDR2 FQDESV (reference sequence). Between the trimmed V and J ends, which lost 6 bases and 0 bases, there was a span of 16 bases. The CDR3 nucleotides read TGTGCCAGCAGAGAAAGGTCGGGAACTAGCACAGATACGCAGTATTTT. It specifies CASRERSGTSTDTQYF.

Only one count was recorded for this clone. Relative to the germline gene, one junction end is altered; a read error may explain this. This chain joins TRBV7-7 and TRBJ2-5; 7 positions agree with TRBD2. Germline lookup yields CDR1 SSHAT and CDR2 FNYEAQ (reference sequence). The CDR3 has 14 residues. The CDR3 region has the DNA TGTGCTAGCAGCTTAGTATTTGGGGGGGGGACCCAGTACTTC. Amino acids: CASSLVFGGGTQYF.